A single sample is the source of the 13 T cell receptor beta chains below, sequenced in a study of T cells in localized non-small cell lung cancer. Using immunoSEQ multiplex PCR, the repertoire was profiled, and TCRdb retains in-frame clones only, with some absent. The data show 20,000 to 25,000 clones, about nine tenths seen once. Sequences were derived from peripheral blood, sampled before any cancer treatment. The receptors come from a woman aged 35-75 years with stage I lung adenocarcinoma.

This sequence joins TRBV14 and TRBJ2-5; D is ambiguous. Germline loops: CDR1 SGHDN, CDR2 FVKESK. The CDR3 loop spans 14 amino acids. V gave up 1 base and J gave up 4 bases, with 10 bases separating them. The CDR3 DNA sequence: TGTGCCAGCAGCCAAGCATCCCTAGGAGAGACCCAGTACTTC. It specifies CASSQASLGETQYF.

The V gene is TRBV29-1, the J gene TRBJ2-5; D is possibly TRBD2 (6 bases). Germline V gene lookup returns CDR1 SQVTM and CDR2 ANQGSEA. This CDR3 has 14 residues. V lost 8 bases and J lost 2, with 18 bases in between. The CDR3 reads CSTNGGRSQETQYF. The CDR3, as DNA: TGCAGCACCAACGGGGGACGGTCACAAGAGACCCAGTACTTC. Full variable domain (rest looked up from reference TRBV29-1 and TRBJ2-5): SAVISQKPSRDICQRGTSLTIQCQVDSQVTMMFWYRQQPGQSLTLIATANQGSEATYESGFVIDKFPISRPNLTFSTLTVSNMSPEDSSIYLCSTNGGRSQETQYFGPGTRLLVL.

This chain connects TRBV19 to TRBJ2-1; TRBD2 aligns across 11 bases. The V and J ends lost 5 bases and 0 bases, in that order; junction bases with no gene match: 6. Germline assignment: CDR1 LNHDA and CDR2 SQIVND (reference sequence). CDR3 length equals 17 residues. CDR3 region: CASSYPSGRYSYNEQFF. The DNA for the CDR3 is TGTGCCAGTAGTTATCCTAGCGGGAGGTACTCCTACAATGAGCAGTTCTTC. The variable domain in full, completed from reference TRBV19 and TRBJ2-1, reads DGGITQSPKYLFRKEGQNVTLSCEQNLNHDAMYWYRQDPGQGLRLIYYSQIVNDFQKGDIAEGYSVSREKKESFPLTVTSAQKNPTAFYLCASSYPSGRYSYNEQFFGPGTRLTVL.

This rearrangement joins TRBV19 to TRBJ1-4; TRBD1 might be the D (6 bases). V was trimmed by 2 bases and J by 0 bases, leaving 19 bases between them. The V gene's germline CDR1 is LNHDA and CDR2 SQIVND (reference sequence). This CDR3 has 19 residues. This chain's CDR3 is CASSIKPPSGAATNEKLFF. The CDR3 nucleotides read TGTGCCAGTAGTATAAAGCCCCCGTCGGGGGCAGCAACTAATGAAAAACTGTTTTTT. Looking up the rest from reference TRBV19 and TRBJ1-4 gives the full variable domain: DGGITQSPKYLFRKEGQNVTLSCEQNLNHDAMYWYRQDPGQGLRLIYYSQIVNDFQKGDIAEGYSVSREKKESFPLTVTSAQKNPTAFYLCASSIKPPSGAATNEKLFFGSGTQLSVL.

The chain uses TRBV10-3 and TRBJ2-1, with 13 bases fitting TRBD2. The CDR3 has 13 amino acids. V lost 10 bases to trimming and J lost 8 bases; unmatched junction nucleotides: 5. Germline V gene sequence: CDR1 ENHRY, CDR2 SYGVKD. The CDR3 loop is CATSGLAGHEQFF. DNA for the CDR3: TGTGCCACCTCGGGACTAGCGGGGCATGAGCAGTTCTTC.

The chain combines TRBV5-1 with TRBJ2-3; D is uncertain. The CDR3 extends over 14 amino acids. Per germline, CDR1 SGHRS and CDR2 YFSETQ. The V and J ends lost 0 bases and 2 bases respectively, with 7 bases between them. The DNA for the CDR3 is TGCGCCAGCAGCTTGGATGCAGCCACAGATACGCAGTATTTT. Protein: CASSLDAATDTQYF.

This clone has a single count. J is TRBJ1-5 and V is TRBV28; no clear D. CDR1 is MDHEN, CDR2 SYDVKM, per germline. V lost 2 bases, J lost 1 base, and 3 bases lay in between. The CDR3 is made up of 13 amino acids. This CDR3 is CASSLGSNQPQHF. CDR3 coding DNA: TGTGCCAGCAGTTTAGGCAGCAATCAGCCCCAGCATTTT. The full variable domain, with the rest looked up from reference TRBV28 and TRBJ1-5, is DVKVTQSSRYLVKRTGEKVFLECVQDMDHENMFWYRQDPGLGLRLIYFSYDVKMKEKGDIPEGYSVSREKKERFSLILESASTNQTSMYLCASSLGSNQPQHFGDGTRLSIL.

J is TRBJ1-2 and V is TRBV7-9, with 7 bases that match TRBD1. The V and J ends lost 3 bases and 3 bases, in that order; junction bases with no gene match: 4. CDR1 SEHNR and CDR2 FQNEAQ come from the germline V gene (reference sequence). This CDR3 region has 14 residues. The DNA for the CDR3 is TGTGCCAGCAGCTTGGGGACAGCCCACTATGGCTACACCTTC. This encodes CASSLGTAHYGYTF.

The V gene is TRBV9, the J gene TRBJ1-4; the match to TRBD1 covers 7 bases. Trimming took 3 bases from V and 4 from J; bases not matched to a gene: 6. This CDR3 region has 15 residues. CDR1 is SGDLS, CDR2 YYNGEE, per germline. As DNA, the CDR3 is TGTGCCAGCAGCGCGAACAGGGGACATAATGAAAAACTGTTTTTT. Residues: CASSANRGHNEKLFF.

The table lists this clone with a count of one. The chain is built from TRBV9 and TRBJ1-1; the D is unclear. This CDR3 spans 13 amino acids. The V gene's germline CDR1 is SGDLS and CDR2 YYNGEE. Trimming cost V 0 bases and J 1 base, with 4 bases left between them. The CDR3 DNA reads as TGTGCCAGCAGCGTAGCTGAGAACACTGAAGCTTTCTTT. The encoded protein is CASSVAENTEAFF.

The CDR3 here is CSVPLAGGPTKTQYF. CDR3 nucleotide sequence: TGCAGCGTGCCCCTAGCGGGAGGGCCAACAAAGACCCAGTACTTC. The gene calls are TRBV29-1 and TRBJ2-5; 12 bases are shared with TRBD2. The CDR3 is made up of 15 amino acids. CDR1 SQVTM and CDR2 ANQGSEA come from the germline V gene. Losses at the gene ends were 6 bases for V and 6 bases for J; bases not matched to a gene: 11.

This clone came up once. J is TRBJ1-1 and V is TRBV30; a possible D gene is TRBD1 (5 bases). From germline, CDR1 is GTSNPN and CDR2 SVGIG (reference sequence). V was shortened by 2 bases and J by 4 bases, with 26 bases between the two germline ends. The CDR3 totals 18 residues. CDR3 residues: CAWSTLRALRGLGTEAFF. The CDR3 DNA sequence: TGTGCCTGGAGTACCTTGAGGGCCCTAAGGGGTTTGGGCACTGAAGCTTTCTTT.

J is TRBJ2-3 and V is TRBV27, with 11 nucleotides matching TRBD2. This CDR3 region has 15 residues. V lost 5 bases and J lost 2; bases outside the gene matches: 3. Looked up from germline, CDR1 is MNHEY and CDR2 is SMNVEV (reference sequence). The CDR3 here is CASSPSGRNTDTQYF. For the CDR3, the DNA is TGTGCCAGCAGTCCTAGCGGGAGGAACACAGATACGCAGTATTTT.